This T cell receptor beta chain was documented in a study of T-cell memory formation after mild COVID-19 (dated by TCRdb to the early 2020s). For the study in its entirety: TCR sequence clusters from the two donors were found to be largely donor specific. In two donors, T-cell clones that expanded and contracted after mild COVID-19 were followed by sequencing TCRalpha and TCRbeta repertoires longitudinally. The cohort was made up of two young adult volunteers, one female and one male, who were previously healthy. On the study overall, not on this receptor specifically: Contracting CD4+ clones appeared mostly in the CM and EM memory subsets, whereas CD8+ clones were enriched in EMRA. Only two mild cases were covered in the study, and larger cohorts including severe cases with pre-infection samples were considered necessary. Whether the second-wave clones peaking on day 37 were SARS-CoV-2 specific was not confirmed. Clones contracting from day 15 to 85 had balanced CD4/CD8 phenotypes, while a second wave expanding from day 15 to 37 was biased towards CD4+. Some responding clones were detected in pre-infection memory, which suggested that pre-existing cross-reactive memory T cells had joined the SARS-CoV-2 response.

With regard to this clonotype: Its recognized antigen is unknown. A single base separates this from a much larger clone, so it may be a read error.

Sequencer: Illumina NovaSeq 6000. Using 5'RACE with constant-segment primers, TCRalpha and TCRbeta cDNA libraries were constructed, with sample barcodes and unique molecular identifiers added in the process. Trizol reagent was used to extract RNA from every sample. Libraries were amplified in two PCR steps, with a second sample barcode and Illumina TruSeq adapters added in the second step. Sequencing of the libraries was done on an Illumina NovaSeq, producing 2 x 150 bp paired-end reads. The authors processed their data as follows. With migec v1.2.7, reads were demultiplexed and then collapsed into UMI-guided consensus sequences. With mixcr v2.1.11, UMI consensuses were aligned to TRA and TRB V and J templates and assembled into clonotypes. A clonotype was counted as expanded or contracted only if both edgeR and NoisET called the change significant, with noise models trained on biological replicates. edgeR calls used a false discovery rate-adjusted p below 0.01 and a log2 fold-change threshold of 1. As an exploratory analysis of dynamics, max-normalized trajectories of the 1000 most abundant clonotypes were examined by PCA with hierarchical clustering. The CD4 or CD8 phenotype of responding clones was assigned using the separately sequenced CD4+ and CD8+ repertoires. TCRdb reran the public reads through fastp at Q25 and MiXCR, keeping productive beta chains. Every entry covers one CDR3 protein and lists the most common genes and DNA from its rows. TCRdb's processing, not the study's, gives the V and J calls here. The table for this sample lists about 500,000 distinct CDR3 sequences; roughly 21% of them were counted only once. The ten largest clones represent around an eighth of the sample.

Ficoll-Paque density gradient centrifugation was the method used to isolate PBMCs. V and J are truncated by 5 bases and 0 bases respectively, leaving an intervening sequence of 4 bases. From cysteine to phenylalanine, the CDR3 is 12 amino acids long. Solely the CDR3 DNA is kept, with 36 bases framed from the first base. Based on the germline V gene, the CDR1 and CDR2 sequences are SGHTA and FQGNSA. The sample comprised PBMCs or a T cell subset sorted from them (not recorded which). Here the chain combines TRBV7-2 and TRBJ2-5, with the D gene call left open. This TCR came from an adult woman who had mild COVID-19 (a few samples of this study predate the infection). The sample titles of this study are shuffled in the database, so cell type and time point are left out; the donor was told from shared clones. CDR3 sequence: CASSMYQETQYF. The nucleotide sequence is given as TGTGCCAGCAGCATGTACCAAGAGACCCAGTACTTC.